The 23 T cell receptor beta chains in this list originate from one sample, sequenced in a study of blood T cell repertoires in COVID-19. Using immunoSEQ multiplex PCR, the repertoire was profiled, and TCRdb retains in-frame clones only, with some absent. Among about 73,000 clones listed, over 80% were seen once. The sequenced sample consisted of peripheral blood. The receptors were gathered from a woman aged 60-75 years with acute or convalescent COVID-19.

Comments on this clone: Other DNA sequences in this specimen translate into the identical CDR3. The V and J genes are TRBV29-1 and TRBJ1-1, with D possibly TRBD1 on 6 matching bases. Trimming cost V 6 bases and J 1 base, with 15 bases left between them. This CDR3 is 14 amino acids long. Germline loops: CDR1 SQVTM, CDR2 ANQGSEA. CDR3: CSVDLGGENTEAFF. DNA for the CDR3: TGCAGCGTGGACTTAGGGGGAGAGAACACTGAAGCTTTCTTT.

This chain connects TRBV5-1 to TRBJ1-2, with 9 bases fitting TRBD1. The CDR3 sequence is 14 residues long. J lost 7 bases, V lost 4 bases, and 8 bases had no gene match. CDR1 SGHRS and CDR2 YFSETQ come from the germline V gene. For the CDR3, the DNA is TGCGCCAGCAGCCATGGGACAGGGCAGTTTGGCTACACCTTC. Amino acid sequence: CASSHGTGQFGYTF.

The chain recombines TRBV19 with TRBJ2-1; perhaps TRBD2 as D (6 bases). V shed 5 bases and J shed 9 bases, with 23 bases lying between them. In germline, CDR1 is LNHDA, CDR2 SQIVND (reference sequence). The CDR3 runs to 16 residues. The CDR3 loop reads CASSGLGTASKGEQFF. DNA of the CDR3: TGTGCCAGTAGTGGCCTCGGGACTGCTTCTAAAGGTGAGCAGTTCTTC.

The V and J genes are TRBV6-1 and TRBJ1-2, with 8 bases aligning to TRBD1. The germline CDR1 and CDR2 sequences are MNHNS and SASEGT. V lost 0 bases, J lost 8 bases, and 5 bases stayed unmatched. This CDR3 is 14 amino acids long. The CDR3 protein is CASSEAGRGPGYTF. The CDR3 bases are TGTGCCAGCAGTGAAGCGGGCAGGGGGCCGGGCTACACCTTC.

This clone was observed a handful of times. The genes are TRBV28 and TRBJ1-2; no clear D gene. The CDR3 spans 13 residues. Germline CDR1 and CDR2: MDHEN and SYDVKM. Trimming left V 1 base short and J 6 bases short, with 9 bases between. The CDR3 DNA is TGTGCCAGCAGTTTATTCCACGGGGATGGCTACACCTTC. It encodes CASSLFHGDGYTF.

The chain recombines TRBV10-3 with TRBJ2-1; 11 bases line up with TRBD2. In germline, CDR1 is ENHRY, CDR2 SYGVKD. This CDR3 region has 16 residues. The V and J ends lost 0 bases and 2 bases, in that order; junction bases with no gene match: 0. CDR3 coding DNA: TGTGCCATCAGTGAGTCACTAGCGGGAGCCTACAATGAGCAGTTCTTC. Protein sequence: CAISESLAGAYNEQFF.

This sequence joins TRBV28 and TRBJ1-3; maybe TRBD1 (5 bases). The germline V and J ends were trimmed by 6 bases and 0 bases, with 15 bases remaining between them. This CDR3 has 16 amino acids. Germline lookup yields CDR1 MDHEN and CDR2 SYDVKM. The CDR3 reads CASRAGGAGSGNTIYF. The CDR3, as DNA: TGTGCCAGCAGGGCCGGTGGGGCAGGCTCTGGAAACACCATATATTTT.

The rearrangement joins TRBV16 to TRBJ2-7; the D gene is possibly TRBD1 (6 bases). CDR1 KGHSY and CDR2 FQNENV come from the germline V gene. The CDR3 has 15 residues. The V and J ends lost 4 bases and 0 bases respectively, with 13 bases between them. The CDR3 coding sequence is TGTGCCAGCAGCCGAACAGGGTATAGCTCCTACGAGCAGTACTTC. It specifies CASSRTGYSSYEQYF. The whole variable domain, remainder taken from reference TRBV16 and TRBJ2-7, is GEEVAQTPKHLVRGEGQKAKLYCAPIKGHSYVFWYQQVLKNEFKFLISFQNENVFDETGMPKERFSAKCLPNSPCSLEIQATKLEDSAVYFCASSRTGYSSYEQYFGPGTRLTVT.

This chain connects TRBV19 to TRBJ1-1; a possible D gene is TRBD1 (6 bases). Germline V gene data show CDR1 as LNHDA and CDR2 as SQIVND (reference sequence). The V gene lost 8 bases and the J gene lost 6 bases, with 10 bases spanning the gap. This CDR3 spans 11 amino acids. The CDR3 DNA is TGTGCCAGTCGCTCAGGGGCTGAAGCTTTCTTT. This codes for CASRSGAEAFF.

This chain uses TRBV30 with TRBJ1-4; TRBD1 is a possible D gene (5 bases). Trimming pared 2 bases from V and 8 bases from J, leaving 21 bases between. This CDR3 region has 16 residues. From germline, CDR1 is GTSNPN and CDR2 SVGIG (reference sequence). CDR3 DNA: TGTGCCTGGAGTTTCCCCGTAGGAGGGGCCATCGAAAAACTGTTTTTT. Its protein product is CAWSFPVGGAIEKLFF.

This sequence joins TRBV28 and TRBJ2-2; 8 bases line up with TRBD2. With 6 bases clipped from V and 6 bases from J, the junction kept 6 bases outside the gene matches. This CDR3 has 14 residues. From germline, CDR1 is MDHEN and CDR2 SYDVKM. The chain's CDR3 is CASSGGALAGELFF. CDR3 coding DNA: TGTGCCAGCAGCGGGGGGGCCCTGGCCGGGGAGCTGTTTTTT.

The table lists this clone with a count of one. The V call is TRBV6-5, the J call TRBJ1-6, with D possibly being TRBD1 (5 bases). CDR3 size: 16 residues. The germline gives CDR1 MNHEY, CDR2 SVGAGI. Trimming removed 4 bases at V and 14 bases at J, with 24 bases between. CDR3: CASSSLTDSSRRALHF. Written as DNA, the CDR3 is TGTGCCAGCAGTTCCCTCACCGACAGTTCCCGAAGAGCCCTCCACTTT.

The chain recombines TRBV19 with TRBJ1-1; D uncertain. The ends were cut back, 5 bases at V and 0 bases at J, with 10 bases in the middle. The germline CDR1 and CDR2 sequences are LNHDA and SQIVND (reference sequence). The CDR3 is made up of 14 amino acids. CDR3 in amino acids: CASSPRHLNTEAFF. In DNA, the CDR3 is TGTGCCAGTAGTCCCCGACACTTGAACACTGAAGCTTTCTTT.

This chain links TRBV28 with TRBJ2-7; TRBD1 matches at 9 bases. The CDR3 has 13 residues. CDR1 is MDHEN and CDR2 is SYDVKM in the germline V gene. Germline trimming cut 10 bases from V and 4 bases from J; bases unmatched to any gene: 8. The DNA of the CDR3 is TGTGCCACGCAACCGGGACAGGGATACGAGCAGTACTTC. Residues: CATQPGQGYEQYF. The full variable domain, with the rest looked up from reference TRBV28 and TRBJ2-7, is DVKVTQSSRYLVKRTGEKVFLECVQDMDHENMFWYRQDPGLGLRLIYFSYDVKMKEKGDIPEGYSVSREKKERFSLILESASTNQTSMYLCATQPGQGYEQYFGPGTRLTVT.

The V call is TRBV2, the J call TRBJ1-5; 8 bases are a match to TRBD1. The germline CDR1 and CDR2 sequences are SNHLY and FYNNEI. Unmatched junction bases numbered 5, after V lost 3 bases and J lost 4 bases. The CDR3 has 15 residues. In nucleotides, the CDR3 is TGTGCCAGCAGTGACGCCGGGACAGGTAATCAGCCCCAGCATTTT. Protein product: CASSDAGTGNQPQHF. Combining the CDR3 with reference TRBV2 and TRBJ1-5 gives the whole variable domain EPEVTQTPSHQVTQMGQEVILRCVPISNHLYFYWYRQILGQKVEFLVSFYNNEISEKSEIFDDQFSVERPDGSNFTLKIRSTKLEDSAMYFCASSDAGTGNQPQHFGDGTRLSIL.

This clone was seen a handful of times. The chain is built from TRBV10-3 and TRBJ1-6, with TRBD1 identical over 8 bases. CDR3 size: 14 residues. V dropped 5 bases and J dropped 7; count of bases not matched to a gene: 4. Germline V gives CDR1 ENHRY, CDR2 SYGVKD. CDR3 loop: CAISRDRKNSPLHF. In DNA, the CDR3 is TGTGCCATCAGTAGGGACAGGAAAAATTCACCCCTCCACTTT.

The chain uses TRBV27 and TRBJ1-6, with D possibly TRBD1 on 6 matching bases. Trimming stripped 8 bases from V and 0 bases from J, with 14 bases between. Germline CDR1 and CDR2: MNHEY and SMNVEV (reference sequence). The CDR3 runs to 16 residues. For the CDR3, the DNA is TGTGCCAGCGGACGTAAAGGGGGCTCCTATAATTCACCCCTCCACTTT. It specifies CASGRKGGSYNSPLHF.

The chain links TRBV7-3 to TRBJ2-5; D gene uncertain. Germline V gene sequence: CDR1 SGHTA, CDR2 FQGTGA. V was shortened by 2 bases and J by 1 base, with 5 bases between the two germline ends. The CDR3 length is 13 residues. The CDR3 DNA is TGTGCCAGCAGCTTAGTCGGCCAAGAGACCCAGTACTTC. This encodes CASSLVGQETQYF.

V usage is TRBV9 and J usage is TRBJ2-5; 9 nucleotides match TRBD1. J lost 3 bases, V lost 3 bases, and 6 bases had no gene match. This CDR3 spans 15 amino acids. Germline assignment: CDR1 SGDLS and CDR2 YYNGEE. The CDR3 nucleotides read TGTGCCAGCAGCGGCGCCGGGACAGGGAAAGAGACCCAGTACTTC. Its translation: CASSGAGTGKETQYF.

The chain carries TRBV11-3 and TRBJ2-1; TRBD2 matches at 11 bases. The CDR3 has 15 amino acids. J lost 4 bases, V lost 5 bases, and 4 bases had no gene match. CDR1 is SGHNT and CDR2 is YENEEA in the germline V gene. The CDR3 bases are TGTGCCAGCAGCCCGAGACTAGCGGGGTACAATGAGCAGTTCTTC. Its translation is CASSPRLAGYNEQFF.

J is TRBJ1-1 and V is TRBV20-1; 8 nucleotides agree with TRBD1. The CDR3 runs to 16 residues. Germline assignment: CDR1 DFQATT and CDR2 SNEGSKA (reference sequence). V lost 3 bases and J lost 0; bases outside the gene matches: 9. The CDR3 DNA follows: TGCAGTGCTAGTACCGGACAGGGTCGAATGAACACTGAAGCTTTCTTT. Protein: CSASTGQGRMNTEAFF.

The rearrangement joins TRBV19 to TRBJ1-1; no reliable D call. V shed 4 bases and J shed 1 base, with 7 bases lying between them. This CDR3 has 13 amino acids. CDR1 is LNHDA, CDR2 SQIVND, per germline (reference sequence). The CDR3 loop reads CASSNYRNTEAFF. The DNA of the CDR3 is TGTGCCAGTAGTAATTACAGGAACACTGAAGCTTTCTTT.

This chain links TRBV27 with TRBJ2-3; D gene unclear. Trimming left V 5 bases short and J 3 bases short, with 12 bases between. CDR1 MNHEY and CDR2 SMNVEV come from the germline V gene (reference sequence). CDR3 size: 14 residues. Here the CDR3 reads CASSLRLRTDTQYF. The CDR3 DNA sequence: TGTGCCAGCAGTCTCCGACTGCGAACAGATACGCAGTATTTT.